One and the same sample provided the 24 T cell receptor beta chains below, sequenced in a study of T-cell reconstitution after alpha-beta-depleted transplantation in children. It was with unique molecular identifiers that the TCRbeta library was prepared. TCRdb fed the PCR reads into MiXCR, producing one record per CDR3 protein. The data show some 150,000 distinct CDR3 sequences, roughly 8.8% seen once. Material: PBMCs, mostly from graft donor cells, obtained 180 days after TCRalphabeta/CD19-depleted stem cell transplant. Receptors were obtained from a female patient aged 2-10 years who had a stem cell transplant for congenital amegakaryocytic thrombocytopenia, so the T cells may come from the graft donor.

This clonotype was detected many times. The chain recombines TRBV27 with TRBJ2-1, with 11 bases fitting TRBD2. The CDR3 consists of 17 residues. Looked up from germline, CDR1 is MNHEY and CDR2 is SMNVEV (reference sequence). The J segment lost 7 bases and the V segment lost 6 bases, leaving 14 bases of the junction unmatched. The CDR3, as DNA: TGTGCCAGCAGCCTACTAGCGGGAGACGGGGTAGGTAATGAGCAGTTCTTC. Its protein product is CASSLLAGDGVGNEQFF.

There are many counts of this clonotype. The chain couples TRBV28 to TRBJ1-1; a possible D gene is TRBD1 (5 bases). Germline CDR1 reads MDHEN; CDR2 reads SYDVKM. The germline V and J ends were trimmed by 2 bases and 8 bases, with 9 bases remaining between them. The CDR3 runs 12 residues. This CDR3 is CASSLKGAEAFF. In nucleotides, the CDR3 is TGTGCCAGCAGTTTAAAAGGGGCGGAAGCTTTCTTT.

V is TRBV28 and J is TRBJ2-1, with D possibly matching TRBD2 (6 bases). The germline gives CDR1 MDHEN, CDR2 SYDVKM. V dropped 4 bases and J dropped 10 bases, with 20 bases sitting between them. The length of the CDR3 is 15 residues. The CDR3 nucleotides read TGTGCCAGCAGTTCCAACAGTCGGGGGTGGGGGGAGCAGTTCTTC. Its protein product is CASSSNSRGWGEQFF.

This clonotype was recorded many times. V usage is TRBV6-1 and J usage is TRBJ2-7, with 8 bases that match TRBD2. Per the germline V gene, CDR1 is MNHNS and CDR2 is SASEGT. This CDR3 contains 13 residues. V shed 3 bases, J shed 3 bases, and the junction held 1 base outside the gene matches. CDR3 in DNA: TGTGCCAGCAGTGAGGGGACTAGCTACGAGCAGTACTTC. Its translation: CASSEGTSYEQYF.

This clonotype was seen only a few times. The rearrangement uses TRBV29-1 and TRBJ2-7, with 13 nucleotides matching TRBD2. This CDR3 has 12 residues. With V trimmed by 6 bases and J by 4 bases, 0 bases remained unmatched. The germline V gene has CDR1 SQVTM and CDR2 ANQGSEA. The CDR3, as DNA: TGCAGCGTGGGACTAGCGGGATACGAGCAGTACTTC. Translating it yields CSVGLAGYEQYF.

This clonotype was counted between two and nine times. V and J are TRBV11-2 and TRBJ2-7; the match to TRBD1 covers 9 bases. CDR3 length equals 15 residues. J lost 7 bases, V lost 1 base, and 8 bases had no gene match. The germline V gene encodes CDR1 SGHAT and CDR2 FQNNGV. CDR3 sequence (DNA): TGTGCCAGCAGCTTAGCCGGACAGGGGTTTGGAGAGCAGTACTTC. It is translated as CASSLAGQGFGEQYF.

J is TRBJ2-1 and V is TRBV7-9; D assignment may be TRBD1 or TRBD2 (5 bases each). Germline V lookup: CDR1 SEHNR, CDR2 FQNEAQ (reference sequence). Trimming removed 0 bases from V and 6 bases from J, with 9 bases in between. This CDR3 contains 14 residues. The CDR3 protein is CASSLAGDLNEQFF. DNA of the CDR3: TGTGCCAGCAGCTTAGCAGGGGACCTCAATGAGCAGTTCTTC. Full variable domain (missing parts from reference TRBV7-9 and TRBJ2-1): DTGVSQNPRHKITKRGQNVTFRCDPISEHNRLYWYRQTLGQGPEFLTYFQNEAQLEKSRLLSDRFSAERPKGSFSTLEIQRTEQGDSAMYLCASSLAGDLNEQFFGPGTRLTVL.

This clonotype was counted ten times or more. The gene calls are TRBV6-6 and TRBJ2-7; a weak D match, TRBD1 (5 bases). This CDR3 has 13 residues. V was trimmed by 2 bases and J by 3 bases, leaving 8 bases between them. Germline CDR1 reads MNHNY; CDR2 reads SVGAGI (reference sequence). The CDR3 sequence: CASSYRDSYEQYF. In DNA, the CDR3 is TGTGCCAGCAGTTACCGAGACAGCTACGAGCAGTACTTC.

To note about this clonotype: A clone one base away is much larger, so this may be a read error. The chain employs TRBV20-1 and TRBJ2-7; D unresolved. The CDR3 totals 12 residues. Between the trimmed V and J ends, which lost 8 bases and 2 bases, there was a span of 13 bases. In germline, CDR1 is DFQATT, CDR2 SNEGSKA (reference sequence). CDR3 DNA sequence: TGCAGTCCTGGGAAGACCGCCTACGAGCAGTACTTC. It encodes CSPGKTAYEQYF.

This clonotype was seen more than once but under ten times. The chain combines TRBV28 with TRBJ2-3; 10 positions agree with TRBD1. This CDR3 is built from 15 residues. Germline assignment: CDR1 MDHEN and CDR2 SYDVKM. Germline trimming cut 5 bases from V and 6 bases from J; bases unmatched to any gene: 8. The CDR3 protein is CASSAPGQGIDTQYF. The CDR3 DNA sequence: TGTGCCAGCAGTGCTCCGGGACAGGGGATTGATACGCAGTATTTT.

This clonotype was counted ten times or more. This chain joins TRBV6-2 or TRBV6-3 and TRBJ2-2; 10 bases align to TRBD2. Germline V CDR1 and CDR2: MNHEY, SVGEGT. The CDR3 spans 16 residues. The V and J ends lost 6 bases and 7 bases, in that order; junction bases with no gene match: 11. The DNA for the CDR3 is TGTGCCAGCAGCGACCCTAGCGGGAGTCGGAACGGGGAGCTGTTTTTT. Translated: CASSDPSGSRNGELFF.

This clonotype came up many times. The V and J genes are TRBV20-1 and TRBJ2-7; 10 bases are a match to TRBD2. CDR1 DFQATT and CDR2 SNEGSKA come from the germline V gene (reference sequence). Germline trimming cut 1 base from V and 7 bases from J; bases unmatched to any gene: 10. This CDR3 comprises 15 residues. The CDR3 protein is CSARGGLAGAGEQYF. The CDR3 bases are TGCAGTGCTAGAGGGGGGCTAGCGGGAGCTGGAGAGCAGTACTTC.

This clonotype has only a few counts. The chain combines TRBV5-6 with TRBJ2-3; tentative D call: TRBD2 (6 bases). V was pared by 0 bases and J by 5 bases, with 13 bases between. In germline, CDR1 is SGHDT, CDR2 YYEEEE. The CDR3 has 15 amino acids. The CDR3 nucleotides read TGTGCCAGCAGCTTGGGGCCGGGGGTAGAAGATACGCAGTATTTT. This gives the protein CASSLGPGVEDTQYF.

This clonotype was counted many times. The chain combines TRBV7-8 with TRBJ2-3, with a tentative D call TRBD2 (6 bases). The germline gives CDR1 SGHVS, CDR2 FQNEAQ. V was clipped by 10 bases and J by 3 bases, with 23 bases between them. This CDR3 comprises 16 residues. In DNA form, the CDR3 reads TGTGCCACCAACCACCGGTGGTTAGCGGTTACAGATACGCAGTATTTT. Amino acid sequence: CATNHRWLAVTDTQYF.

The chain combines TRBV5-6 with TRBJ2-2; possibly TRBD1 or TRBD2 for D (5 bases each). The CDR3 is 15 residues long. CDR1 and CDR2 from the germline V gene are SGHDT and YYEEEE. Trimming took 4 bases from V and 3 from J, leaving 13 bases between them. CDR3 nucleotide sequence: TGTGCCAGCAGCCCCGGGACGTTGGACACCGGGGAGCTGTTTTTT. Its translation: CASSPGTLDTGELFF. Together with reference TRBV5-6 and TRBJ2-2, the CDR3 gives the full variable domain: DAGVTQSPTHLIKTRGQQVTLRCSPKSGHDTVSWYQQALGQGPQFIFQYYEEEERQRGNFPDRFSGHQFPNYSSELNVNALLLGDSALYLCASSPGTLDTGELFFGEGSRLTVL.

This clonotype appeared a few times. The chain uses TRBV5-1 and TRBJ2-5; no clear D. Germline values: CDR1 SGHRS, CDR2 YFSETQ. The CDR3 is 14 amino acids. The V end was cut by 1 base, the J end by 4 bases, with 11 bases between. CDR3 residues: CASSLLPGRETQYF. CDR3 DNA sequence: TGCGCCAGCAGCTTGTTGCCCGGGCGAGAGACCCAGTACTTC.

This clonotype was counted ten times or more. This chain uses TRBV4-2 with TRBJ1-5, with a weak D call TRBD1 (6 bases). Trimming pared 4 bases from V and 1 base from J, leaving 11 bases between. Germline V gives CDR1 LGHNA, CDR2 YNFKEQ. The CDR3 covers 15 residues. The CDR3 region has the DNA TGTGCCAGCAGCCGGACAGCGGAGAGCAATCAGCCCCAGCATTTT. Translation: CASSRTAESNQPQHF.

This clonotype has a handful of counts. The rearrangement links TRBV5-5 to TRBJ2-5; 10 nucleotides line up with TRBD2. V was clipped by 7 bases and J by 5 bases; unmatched bases: 11. Germline V gene sequence: CDR1 SGHKS, CDR2 YYEKEE (reference sequence). The CDR3 spans 15 residues. The CDR3 bases are TGTGCCAGCGTGGAGCTAGCGGGAGTCTCGGAGACCCAGTACTTC. Its protein product is CASVELAGVSETQYF.

The rearrangement links TRBV3-1 to TRBJ1-2, with 9 bases lining up with TRBD1. V lost 1 base, J lost 2 bases, and 5 bases stayed unmatched. Germline lookup yields CDR1 LGHDT and CDR2 YNNKEL (reference sequence). The CDR3 extends over 16 amino acids. The CDR3 reads CASSQGYGQGNYGYTF. Written as DNA, the CDR3 is TGTGCCAGCAGCCAAGGATACGGACAGGGGAACTATGGCTACACCTTC.

Ten or more counts support this clonotype. J is TRBJ1-5 and V is TRBV20-1; D unclear. Trimming took off 6 bases at V and 6 bases at J, with 15 bases between the two ends. The CDR3 extends over 13 amino acids. Per the germline V gene, CDR1 is DFQATT and CDR2 is SNEGSKA (reference sequence). The CDR3 sequence is CSAKGGGFQPQHF. The CDR3 DNA is TGCAGTGCCAAAGGAGGTGGGTTTCAGCCCCAGCATTTT.

This clonotype was detected ten times or more. This chain uses TRBV28 with TRBJ2-5, with TRBD1 identical over 7 bases. J was trimmed by 2 bases and V by 3 bases; bases with no gene match: 6. The CDR3 extends over 15 amino acids. CDR1 MDHEN and CDR2 SYDVKM come from the germline V gene. The CDR3 reads CASSLGRGRQETQYF. The DNA of the CDR3 is TGTGCCAGCAGTTTGGGAAGGGGGCGGCAAGAGACCCAGTACTTC.

This clonotype was recorded many times. The chain joins TRBV24-1 to TRBJ2-3; 10 bases are a match to TRBD2. J gave up 4 bases and V 5 bases, and 8 bases lay outside the gene matches. Germline assignment: CDR1 KGHDR and CDR2 SFDVKD. The CDR3 loop spans 16 amino acids. The CDR3 DNA reads TGTGCCACCAGTGGGGCTAGCGGGAGATCCCCAGATACGCAGTATTTT. This encodes CATSGASGRSPDTQYF.

This clonotype was detected only a few times. V is TRBV6-5 and J is TRBJ2-1, with D uncertain. Germline CDR1 is MNHEY and CDR2 is SVGAGI. Trimming took off 4 bases at V and 0 bases at J, with 10 bases between the two ends. CDR3 size: 15 residues. The CDR3 DNA is TGTGCCAGCAGTTCAGGTCGAAGCTCCTACAATGAGCAGTTCTTC. This encodes CASSSGRSSYNEQFF.

This clonotype was counted at least ten times. This chain links TRBV10-3 with TRBJ2-3, with D unclear. Trimming took 4 bases from V and 8 from J, leaving 19 bases between them. The germline V gene encodes CDR1 ENHRY and CDR2 SYGVKD. The CDR3 length is 15 residues. CDR3 nucleotides: TGTGCCATCAGTGGTCCCGAACCCCCGTCTGGTACGCAGTATTTT. Translated, it gives CAISGPEPPSGTQYF.